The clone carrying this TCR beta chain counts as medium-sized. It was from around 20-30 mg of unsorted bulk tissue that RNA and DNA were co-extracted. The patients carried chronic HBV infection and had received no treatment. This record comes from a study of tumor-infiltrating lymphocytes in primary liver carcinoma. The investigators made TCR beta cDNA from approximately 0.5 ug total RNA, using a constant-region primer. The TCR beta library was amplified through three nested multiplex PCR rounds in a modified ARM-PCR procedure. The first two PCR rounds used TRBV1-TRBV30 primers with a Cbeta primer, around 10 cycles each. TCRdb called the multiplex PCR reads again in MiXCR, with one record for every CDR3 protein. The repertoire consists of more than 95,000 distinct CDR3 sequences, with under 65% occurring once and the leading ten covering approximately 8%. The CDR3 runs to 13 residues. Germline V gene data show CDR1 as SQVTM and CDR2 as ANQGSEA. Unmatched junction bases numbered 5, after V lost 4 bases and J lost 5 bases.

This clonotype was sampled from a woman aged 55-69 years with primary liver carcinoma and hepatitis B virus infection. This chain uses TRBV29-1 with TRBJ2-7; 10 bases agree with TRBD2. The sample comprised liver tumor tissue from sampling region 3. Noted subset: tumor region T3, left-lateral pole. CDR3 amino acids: CSVGTSGPHEQYF. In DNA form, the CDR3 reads TGCAGCGTTGGGACTAGCGGACCGCACGAGCAGTACTTC.